This T cell receptor (beta chain) was sequenced in a study of blood T cell repertoires in COVID-19. The V end lost 7 bases, the J end lost 3 bases, and 10 bases lay between the germline ends. This CDR3 spans 13 amino acids. This clone was detected a few times. Original analysis: Scientists estimated how many nucleated cells there were by amplifying reference gene primers. TCRdb keeps only in-frame clones here, not all; method: immunoSEQ multiplex PCR. That table is the source of V, J and clone size, and D and trimming were worked out from the DNA. This sample has 95,000 to 110,000 clones; around 90% occur once, and the top ten carry approximately 6%.

Sequenced sample: peripheral blood. J is TRBJ1-5 and V is TRBV12-3 or TRBV12-4; D is unclear. The origin of this receptor is a human donor in a cohort sampled during active COVID-19. Written as DNA, the CDR3 is TGTGCCAGCACCCGGAGGTACAATCAGCCCCAGCATTTT. Protein sequence: CASTRRYNQPQHF.